The 27 T cell receptor beta chains below were found in one sample sequenced in a study of cytomegalovirus exposure and HLA in healthy donors. PCR used 60 Vbeta primers and 13 Jbeta primers. Assay used: immunoSEQ multiplex PCR; TCRdb lists only in-frame clones, some missing. The sample has roughly 100,000 clones; roughly 80% are singletons. Sequenced material: PBMCs. Every receptor here comes from a middle-aged man in good health and CMV-seropositive.

This clone occurred a few times. The chain employs TRBV6-4 and TRBJ2-3; 8 bases line up with TRBD1. CDR1 MRHNA and CDR2 SNTAGT come from the germline V gene. The CDR3 is 14 residues long. V was clipped by 3 bases and J by 2 bases; unmatched bases: 1. CDR3 protein: CASSEDRATDTQYF. The CDR3 bases are TGTGCCAGCAGTGAGGACAGGGCCACAGATACGCAGTATTTT.

This chain links TRBV7-9 with TRBJ2-7, with TRBD1 as a possible D gene (5 bases). V was pared by 4 bases and J by 2 bases, with 12 bases between. The CDR3 contains 14 residues. The germline V gene encodes CDR1 SEHNR and CDR2 FQNEAQ (reference sequence). CDR3 bases: TGTGCCAGCAGCTCCCGACAGAGAACCTACGAGCAGTACTTC. Encoded protein: CASSSRQRTYEQYF. Full variable domain (remainder filled in from reference TRBV7-9 and TRBJ2-7): DTGVSQNPRHKITKRGQNVTFRCDPISEHNRLYWYRQTLGQGPEFLTYFQNEAQLEKSRLLSDRFSAERPKGSFSTLEIQRTEQGDSAMYLCASSSRQRTYEQYFGPGTRLTVT.

This clone appeared a single time. J is TRBJ2-5 and V is TRBV5-6, with a tentative D call TRBD2 (5 bases). V gave up 4 bases and J gave up 0 bases, with 10 bases separating them. The CDR3 totals 14 residues. Germline V gene data show CDR1 as SGHDT and CDR2 as YYEEEE. As DNA, the CDR3 is TGTGCCAGCAGCCATGGACTGGACCAAGAGACCCAGTACTTC. It yields the protein CASSHGLDQETQYF.

The chain links TRBV28 to TRBJ1-6; D gene uncertain. Germline CDR1 and CDR2: MDHEN and SYDVKM. This CDR3 is built from 14 residues. V was trimmed by 3 bases and J by 5 bases, leaving 8 bases between them. The CDR3 protein is CASSFGTDNSPLHF. The CDR3 nucleotides are TGTGCCAGCAGTTTCGGTACAGATAATTCACCCCTCCACTTT.

A single count supports this clone. The chain carries TRBV13 and TRBJ2-4, with 8 bases identical to TRBD2. After removal of 0 bases from V and 1 base from J, the junction contained 11 bases not matched to a gene. The CDR3 sequence is 19 residues long. CDR1 and CDR2 (germline): PRHDT, FYEKMQ (reference sequence). The DNA for the CDR3 is TGTGCCAGCAGCTTAGGCTCCGCGGGAGTAGCGGGGGCCAAAAACATTCAGTACTTC. It yields the protein CASSLGSAGVAGAKNIQYF.

This clone was seen only once. The rearrangement uses TRBV5-1 and TRBJ1-5; 8 nucleotides match TRBD1. The ends lost 4 bases at V and 4 bases at J; junction bases unmatched: 4. This CDR3 comprises 14 residues. The germline V gene has CDR1 SGHRS and CDR2 YFSETQ. The CDR3 sequence: CASSPGQGNQPQHF. For the CDR3, the DNA is TGCGCCAGCAGCCCCGGACAGGGTAATCAGCCCCAGCATTTT.

This clone came up a few times. The rearrangement links TRBV5-5 to TRBJ2-3; D is ambiguous. CDR1 is SGHKS and CDR2 is YYEKEE in the germline V gene (reference sequence). Trimming shortened V by 0 bases and J by 1 base, and 6 bases separated the two germline ends. The CDR3 is 14 amino acids. The chain's CDR3 is CASSLAQGTDTQYF. CDR3 coding DNA: TGTGCCAGCAGCTTGGCCCAGGGCACAGATACGCAGTATTTT.

The chain has TRBV5-4 and TRBJ1-2; a weak D match, TRBD1 (6 bases). Germline V gene lookup returns CDR1 SGHNT and CDR2 YYREEE (reference sequence). The CDR3 contains 15 residues. The V gene lost 0 bases and the J gene lost 4 bases, with 13 bases spanning the gap. CDR3 nucleotides: TGTGCCAGCAGCTTGGTTACAGGGCTAGGCTATGGCTACACCTTC. It specifies CASSLVTGLGYGYTF.

This clone was seen more than once but under ten times. The chain links TRBV18 to TRBJ2-3; 9 bases are a match to TRBD1. Looked up from germline, CDR1 is KGHSH and CDR2 is LQKENI. With V trimmed by 3 bases and J by 5 bases, 3 bases remained unmatched. The CDR3 consists of 14 residues. As DNA, the CDR3 is TGTGCCAGCTCACCCGGACAGGGGATAGATACGCAGTATTTT. Translated, it gives CASSPGQGIDTQYF.

The rearrangement links TRBV9 to TRBJ2-3; TRBD2 aligns across 8 bases. Germline CDR1 reads SGDLS; CDR2 reads YYNGEE. V was clipped by 2 bases and J by 4 bases; unmatched bases: 9. The CDR3 consists of 16 residues. The CDR3 bases are TGTGCCAGCAGCGTGCGGGGCGGGAGGTCTGCAGATACGCAGTATTTT. This gives the protein CASSVRGGRSADTQYF.

This chain connects TRBV7-9 to TRBJ1-1; 11 bases fit TRBD1. The germline gives CDR1 SEHNR, CDR2 FQNEAQ (reference sequence). With 5 bases clipped from V and 3 bases from J, the junction kept 11 bases outside the gene matches. CDR3 length: 17 residues. This chain's CDR3 is CASSIGQGALEDTEAFF. The CDR3, as DNA: TGTGCCAGCAGCATAGGACAGGGGGCACTCGAGGACACTGAAGCTTTCTTT.

The chain carries TRBV28 and TRBJ2-7; TRBD1 agrees at 10 bases. With V trimmed by 5 bases and J by 2 bases, 6 bases remained unmatched. The CDR3 loop spans 15 amino acids. Germline lookup yields CDR1 MDHEN and CDR2 SYDVKM. The CDR3 DNA sequence: TGTGCCAGCAGTCCCGGGACAGGGGCCGCCTACGAGCAGTACTTC. Amino acids: CASSPGTGAAYEQYF.

This sequence joins TRBV25-1 and TRBJ1-6; 7 positions agree with TRBD1. Germline assignment: CDR1 MGHDK and CDR2 SYGVNS. This CDR3 contains 14 residues. V shed 7 bases, J shed 9 bases, and the junction held 9 bases outside the gene matches. In nucleotides, the CDR3 is TGTGCCAGCAATAAGGGGGCGCCGAGTTCACCCCTCCACTTT. Translated: CASNKGAPSSPLHF.

This clone was detected a few times. The chain is built from TRBV2 and TRBJ2-1; 11 bases fit TRBD2. Trimming took 6 bases from V and 10 from J; bases not matched to a gene: 14. This CDR3 is built from 16 residues. Germline loops: CDR1 SNHLY, CDR2 FYNNEI. CDR3 nucleotides: TGTGCCAGCAGCGGACTCGCACTAGCGGGAGTTGGAGAGCAGTTCTTC. Its protein is CASSGLALAGVGEQFF.

This chain links TRBV29-1 with TRBJ2-3; 8 nucleotides match TRBD2. CDR1 is SQVTM and CDR2 is ANQGSEA in the germline V gene. The junction had 15 bases not matched to a gene; V was cut back by 2 bases and J by 14 bases. This CDR3 has 14 amino acids. The CDR3 DNA follows: TGCAGCGTTGAATTTTTTATTGCGGGGGGCCCGCCGTATTTT. Translating gives CSVEFFIAGGPPYF.

A note on this clone: In the same sample, other DNA sequences code for this CDR3. The chain has TRBV11-2 and TRBJ1-1; no clear D gene. CDR1 and CDR2 from the germline V gene are SGHAT and FQNNGV. This CDR3 region has 13 residues. V was shortened by 5 bases and J by 1 base, with 8 bases between the two germline ends. The CDR3 reads CASSLRENTEAFF. DNA of the CDR3: TGTGCCAGCAGCCTCCGGGAGAACACTGAAGCTTTCTTT.

This CDR3 is CASSKGPRGDTEAFF. The CDR3 DNA sequence: TGTGCCAGTAGTAAGGGACCCCGGGGGGACACTGAAGCTTTCTTT. V usage is TRBV19 and J usage is TRBJ1-1; weak D call: TRBD1 (5 bases). Between the trimmed V and J ends, which lost 4 bases and 3 bases, there was a span of 15 bases. The length of the CDR3 is 15 residues. Germline V lookup: CDR1 LNHDA, CDR2 SQIVND (reference sequence). The full variable domain, rest sourced from reference TRBV19 and TRBJ1-1, is DGGITQSPKYLFRKEGQNVTLSCEQNLNHDAMYWYRQDPGQGLRLIYYSQIVNDFQKGDIAEGYSVSREKKESFPLTVTSAQKNPTAFYLCASSKGPRGDTEAFFGQGTRLTVV.

The V and J genes are TRBV7-3 and TRBJ2-5, with TRBD1 as a possible D gene (5 bases). Trimming removed 2 bases from V and 1 base from J, with 8 bases in between. Germline lookup yields CDR1 SGHTA and CDR2 FQGTGA. This CDR3 has 14 residues. The CDR3 sequence: CASSLGGAQETQYF. CDR3 bases: TGTGCCAGCAGCTTAGGTGGGGCCCAAGAGACCCAGTACTTC. The full variable domain, its missing parts supplied by reference TRBV7-3 and TRBJ2-5, is GAGVSQTPSNKVTEKGKYVELRCDPISGHTALYWYRQSLGQGPEFLIYFQGTGAADDSGLPNDRFFAVRPEGSVSTLKIQRTERGDSAVYLCASSLGGAQETQYFGPGTRLLVL.

The chain links TRBV5-1 to TRBJ1-3; perhaps TRBD1 as D (5 bases). Germline values: CDR1 SGHRS, CDR2 YFSETQ. The CDR3 covers 13 residues. The V end was cut by 4 bases, the J end by 4 bases, with 9 bases between. The CDR3 coding sequence is TGCGCCAGCAGCGCGGGGGGGGGAAACACCATATATTTT. This codes for CASSAGGGNTIYF. Based on the CDR3 plus reference TRBV5-1 and TRBJ1-3, the full variable domain is KAGVTQTPRYLIKTRGQQVTLSCSPISGHRSVSWYQQTPGQGLQFLFEYFSETQRNKGNFPGRFSGRQFSNSRSEMNVSTLELGDSALYLCASSAGGGNTIYFGEGSWLTVV.

The chain employs TRBV4-2 and TRBJ2-7; 14 positions match TRBD2. Trimming at V came to 1 base and at J to 3 bases, leaving 2 bases not matched to a gene. The length of the CDR3 is 16 residues. Germline V CDR1 and CDR2: LGHNA, YNFKEQ. The CDR3 DNA follows: TGTGCCAGCAGCCAAGGGGGGACTAGCGGGAGCTACGAGCAGTACTTC. Translation: CASSQGGTSGSYEQYF.

The chain employs TRBV5-1 and TRBJ2-7; 12 bases match TRBD2. Germline V gene data show CDR1 as SGHRS and CDR2 as YFSETQ. V shed 0 bases, J shed 5 bases, and the junction held 6 bases outside the gene matches. The CDR3 length is 16 residues. DNA for the CDR3: TGCGCCAGCAGCTTGGCCCTAGCGGGAGGGCCCAACGAGCAGTACTTC. Translating gives CASSLALAGGPNEQYF.

The chain joins TRBV30 to TRBJ1-6; TRBD1 might be the D (6 bases). The germline V gene encodes CDR1 GTSNPN and CDR2 SVGIG (reference sequence). This CDR3 is built from 15 residues. With 4 bases removed from V and 5 bases from J, the gap between germline ends came to 15 bases. DNA of the CDR3: TGTGCCTGGAACGGTCCTTCAGGGGATAATTCACCCCTCCACTTT. Its translation is CAWNGPSGDNSPLHF.

J is TRBJ1-1 and V is TRBV29-1; 8 bases are shared with TRBD1. With V trimmed by 0 bases and J by 1 base, 4 bases remained unmatched. Germline V gives CDR1 SQVTM, CDR2 ANQGSEA. CDR3 length: 15 amino acids. CDR3 coding DNA: TGCAGCGTTGAAGAGCAAGGGACAGGGAACACTGAAGCTTTCTTT. Translated: CSVEEQGTGNTEAFF.

This chain uses TRBV2 with TRBJ2-2; 9 positions agree with TRBD1. The CDR3 loop spans 17 amino acids. The germline gives CDR1 SNHLY, CDR2 FYNNEI. V was clipped by 6 bases and J by 4 bases; unmatched bases: 12. The chain's CDR3 is CASRVPNRGPSTGELFF. CDR3 in DNA: TGTGCCAGCAGGGTCCCTAACAGGGGGCCGAGCACCGGGGAGCTGTTTTTT.

This chain links TRBV5-4 with TRBJ2-1, with 8 positions matching TRBD2. The CDR3 extends over 15 amino acids. Trimming removed 5 bases from V and 6 bases from J; junction bases left unmatched: 10. CDR1 and CDR2 (germline): SGHNT, YYREEE (reference sequence). For the CDR3, the DNA is TGTGCCAGCAGTTTTCCCCGGACTAGCTCCAATGAGCAGTTCTTC. Its protein product is CASSFPRTSSNEQFF.

CDR3 protein: CASSFGTSGKGTQYF. DNA for the CDR3: TGTGCCAGCAGCTTCGGGACTAGCGGAAAAGGGACCCAGTACTTC. V gene TRBV7-8 combines with J gene TRBJ2-5; 11 nucleotides agree with TRBD2. J lost 7 bases, V lost 3 bases, and 7 bases had no gene match. Germline values: CDR1 SGHVS, CDR2 FQNEAQ. This CDR3 contains 15 residues.

The gene calls are TRBV5-1 and TRBJ2-1; TRBD2 aligns across 9 bases. The CDR3 extends over 16 amino acids. Germline V gene lookup returns CDR1 SGHRS and CDR2 YFSETQ. J was trimmed by 4 bases and V by 3 bases; bases with no gene match: 8. CDR3 in DNA: TGCGCCAGCAGCTCCTCCGGGACTAGCAGTTACAATGAGCAGTTCTTC. Translated, it gives CASSSSGTSSYNEQFF.